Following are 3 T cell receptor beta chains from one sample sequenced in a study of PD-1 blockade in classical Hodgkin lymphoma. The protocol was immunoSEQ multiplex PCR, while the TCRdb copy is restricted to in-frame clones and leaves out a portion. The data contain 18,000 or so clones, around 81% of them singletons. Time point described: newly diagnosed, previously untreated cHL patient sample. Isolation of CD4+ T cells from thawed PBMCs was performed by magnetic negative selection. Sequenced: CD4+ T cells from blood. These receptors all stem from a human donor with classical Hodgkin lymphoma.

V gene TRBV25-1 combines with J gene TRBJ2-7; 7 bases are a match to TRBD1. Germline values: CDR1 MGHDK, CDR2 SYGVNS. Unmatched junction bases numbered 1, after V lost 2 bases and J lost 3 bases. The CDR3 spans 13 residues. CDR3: CASSEPGGYEQYF. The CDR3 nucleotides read TGTGCCAGCAGTGAACCAGGGGGCTACGAGCAGTACTTC.

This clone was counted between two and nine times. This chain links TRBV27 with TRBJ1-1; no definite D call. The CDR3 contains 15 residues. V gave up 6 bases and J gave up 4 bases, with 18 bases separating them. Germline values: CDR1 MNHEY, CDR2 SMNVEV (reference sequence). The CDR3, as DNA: TGTGCCAGCAGCCCCCTTGGAGAGGGTGGCACTGAAGCTTTCTTT. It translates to CASSPLGEGGTEAFF.

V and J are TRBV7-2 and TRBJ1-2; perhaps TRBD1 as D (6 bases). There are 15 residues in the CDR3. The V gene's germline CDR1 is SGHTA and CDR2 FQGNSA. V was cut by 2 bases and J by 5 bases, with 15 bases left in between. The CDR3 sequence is CASSLTGQGIYGYTF. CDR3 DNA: TGTGCCAGCAGCTTAACGGGACAAGGCATTTATGGCTACACCTTC. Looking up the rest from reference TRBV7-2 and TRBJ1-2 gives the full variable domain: GAGVSQSPSNKVTEKGKDVELRCDPISGHTALYWYRQSLGQGLEFLIYFQGNSAPDKSGLPSDRFSAERTGGSVSTLTIQRTQQEDSAVYLCASSLTGQGIYGYTFGSGTRLTVV.